The sequence of this T cell receptor beta chain was determined in a study of T cell responses to AZD1222 COVID-19 vaccine. For the study at large: Second-dose recipients at about 4 or about 12 weeks were treated as one pooled group.

Germline CDR1 and CDR2: SGHAT and FQNNGV. V trimming: 6 bases; J trimming: 6 bases; junction bases outside the gene matches: 7. This CDR3 is built from 13 residues. Generated by immunoSEQ multiplex PCR, the TCRdb table keeps only in-frame clones and is missing some. Among under 95,000 clones listed, 90% were seen once. Concerning this clone itself: The antigen remains unidentified.

Overall study findings and caveats: Baseline seropositivity characterized only a handful of AZD1222 recipients. It was only after the peak T cell response that any repertoires were sampled.

The sequences come from peripheral blood, collected on day 0 of AZD1222 vaccination. The chain links TRBV11-2 to TRBJ1-2; TRBD1 matches at 7 bases. This clonotype originated in an adult in good health. CDR3 loop: CASRRSRGNGYTF. In nucleotides, the CDR3 is TGTGCCAGCAGGAGGAGCAGGGGGAATGGCTACACCTTC.